The T cell receptor beta chain described here comes from a study of T cells and copy number aberrations in small-cell lung cancer. V shed 5 bases, J shed 6 bases, and the junction held 13 bases outside the gene matches. The CDR3 is made up of 15 amino acids. CDR1 is SGHTA and CDR2 is FQGTGA in the germline V gene. Profiling relied on immunoSEQ multiplex PCR, and the TCRdb table lists in-frame clones only, not all of them. The repertoire holds about 6,600 clones, with approximately 76% as singletons. Sequencing input: normal tissue next to the tumor. The source of this sequence is a woman in her 70s with small cell lung cancer. Some clones in this sample may be carry-over from other donors' samples. This chain joins TRBV7-3 and TRBJ2-7; 7 nucleotides agree with TRBD1. The CDR3 nucleotides are TGTGCCAGCAGCACCCGACCGACAGGGCTCGGCGAGCAGTACTTC. Translating gives CASSTRPTGLGEQYF.